A selection of T cell receptor beta chains follows, all from one sample in a study of a mutant IDH1 vaccine in newly diagnosed glioma. No antigen is known for these receptors. Using immunoSEQ multiplex PCR, the repertoire was profiled, and TCRdb retains in-frame clones only, with some absent. The table records 38,000 or so clones, roughly 79% of them present only once. The sequenced sample was PBMCs, obtained from a glioma patient whose treatment included an IDH1 peptide vaccine. These receptors originate from a man aged 40-50 years with glioma. CDR3s include the opening cysteine and the closing phenylalanine or tryptophan. Each record gives: J gene, CDR3 length, D gene, clone size, V gene, CDR3 protein, CDR3 DNA. A D gene is named only where the DNA matches it firmly. Not every row has a clone size; where given, it reads once, few, many or a size class.

j_gene: TRBJ2-3
len: 16
d_gene: TRBD2
abundance: -
v_gene: TRBV7-6
CDR3aa: CASSLGWTSGGAAQYF
CDR3nt: TGTGCCAGCAGCTTAGGGTGGACTAGCGGGGGGGCGGCGCAGTATTTT

j_gene: TRBJ2-1
len: 15
d_gene: -
abundance: -
v_gene: TRBV7-2
CDR3aa: CASSSGTSSYNEQFF
CDR3nt: TGTGCCAGCAGCTCCGGTACCTCCTCCTACAATGAGCAGTTCTTC

j_gene: TRBJ2-1
len: 15
d_gene: -
abundance: -
v_gene: TRBV7-9
CDR3aa: CASSGDTFNGNEQFF
CDR3nt: TGTGCCAGCAGCGGCGACACCTTCAATGGGAATGAGCAGTTCTTC

j_gene: TRBJ2-2
len: 20
d_gene: TRBD2
abundance: few
v_gene: TRBV27
CDR3aa: CASRPTSGRSVGRVTGELFF
CDR3nt: TGTGCCAGCAGGCCTACTAGCGGGAGGTCAGTTGGTCGGGTCACCGGGGAGCTGTTTTTT

j_gene: TRBJ2-5
len: 15
d_gene: -
abundance: -
v_gene: TRBV11-2
CDR3aa: CASSLEWQGQETQYF
CDR3nt: TGTGCCAGCAGCTTAGAGTGGCAGGGGCAAGAGACCCAGTACTTC

j_gene: TRBJ1-5
len: 16
d_gene: TRBD1
abundance: once
v_gene: TRBV11-3
CDR3aa: CASSLAKNRGQQPQHF
CDR3nt: TGTGCCAGCAGCTTAGCTAAAAACAGGGGGCAACAGCCCCAGCATTTT

j_gene: TRBJ1-6
len: 17
d_gene: -
abundance: few
v_gene: TRBV15
CDR3aa: CATSRDLGGYYNSPLHF
CDR3nt: TGTGCCACCAGCAGAGATCTAGGGGGATACTATAATTCACCCCTCCACTTT

j_gene: TRBJ2-7
len: 12
d_gene: -
abundance: -
v_gene: TRBV5-5
CDR3aa: CASSPGGHEQYF
CDR3nt: TGTGCCAGCTCCCCCGGGGGTCACGAGCAGTACTTC

j_gene: TRBJ2-7
len: 12
d_gene: -
abundance: -
v_gene: TRBV7-9
CDR3aa: CASSESNYEQYF
CDR3nt: TGTGCCAGCAGCGAGTCGAACTACGAGCAGTACTTC

j_gene: TRBJ2-7
len: 15
d_gene: -
abundance: -
v_gene: TRBV5-8
CDR3aa: CASSGGTEVLYEQYF
CDR3nt: TGTGCCAGCAGCGGAGGGACAGAGGTCCTATACGAGCAGTACTTC

j_gene: TRBJ2-7
len: 16
d_gene: TRBD2
abundance: -
v_gene: TRBV5-1
CDR3aa: CASQTGLAGGPSEQYF
CDR3nt: TGCGCCAGCCAGACCGGACTAGCGGGGGGGCCGAGCGAGCAGTACTTC

j_gene: TRBJ1-1
len: 15
d_gene: TRBD1
abundance: -
v_gene: TRBV11-3
CDR3aa: CASSLGDRGNTEAFF
CDR3nt: TGTGCCAGCAGCTTAGGGGACAGAGGTAACACTGAAGCTTTCTTT

j_gene: TRBJ1-2
len: 15
d_gene: -
abundance: -
v_gene: TRBV15
CDR3aa: CATSRESRNPYGYTF
CDR3nt: TGTGCCACCAGCAGAGAGTCCAGGAATCCCTATGGCTACACCTTC

j_gene: TRBJ1-2
len: 15
d_gene: -
abundance: -
v_gene: TRBV7-2
CDR3aa: CASSIQQGSNYGYTF
CDR3nt: TGTGCCAGCAGCATTCAACAGGGAAGTAACTATGGCTACACCTTC

j_gene: TRBJ1-5
len: 13
d_gene: -
abundance: -
v_gene: TRBV2
CDR3aa: CASSEVEGQPQHF
CDR3nt: TGTGCCAGCAGTGAAGTGGAGGGACAGCCCCAGCATTTT

j_gene: TRBJ1-2
len: 12
d_gene: -
abundance: -
v_gene: TRBV11-2
CDR3aa: CASSPEGYGYTF
CDR3nt: TGTGCCAGCAGCCCAGAAGGCTATGGCTACACCTTC

j_gene: TRBJ1-1
len: 14
d_gene: -
abundance: -
v_gene: TRBV19
CDR3aa: CASSIDQRGPEAFF
CDR3nt: TGTGCCAGTAGTATAGATCAGCGGGGGCCTGAAGCTTTCTTT

j_gene: TRBJ2-1
len: 16
d_gene: TRBD2
abundance: -
v_gene: TRBV28
CDR3aa: CASINRGWTRSNEQFF
CDR3nt: TGTGCCAGCATTAATAGGGGCTGGACTAGATCGAATGAGCAGTTCTTC

j_gene: TRBJ2-2
len: 14
d_gene: -
abundance: -
v_gene: TRBV10-3
CDR3aa: CAIGSGERAGELFF
CDR3nt: TGTGCCATCGGGTCAGGGGAAAGGGCCGGGGAGCTGTTTTTT

j_gene: TRBJ1-4
len: 15
d_gene: -
abundance: -
v_gene: TRBV30
CDR3aa: CAWDRSRGSREKLFF
CDR3nt: TGTGCCTGGGACAGATCGAGGGGAAGTAGGGAAAAACTGTTTTTT

j_gene: TRBJ1-6
len: 15
d_gene: -
abundance: -
v_gene: TRBV5-6
CDR3aa: CASSLVGGPNSPLHF
CDR3nt: TGTGCCAGCAGCTTGGTGGGGGGGCCGAATTCACCCCTCCACTTT

j_gene: TRBJ2-7
len: 11
d_gene: -
abundance: -
v_gene: TRBV6-1
CDR3aa: CASSQGELRYF
CDR3nt: TGTGCCAGCAGCCAAGGCGAGTTGAGGTACTTC

j_gene: TRBJ1-5
len: 15
d_gene: -
abundance: -
v_gene: TRBV21-1
CDR3aa: CASYGGPGSNQPQHF
CDR3nt: TGTGCCAGCTACGGGGGGCCTGGGAGCAATCAGCCCCAGCATTTT

j_gene: TRBJ1-1
len: 14
d_gene: -
abundance: -
v_gene: TRBV6-5
CDR3aa: CASSYVLANTEAFF
CDR3nt: TGTGCCAGCAGTTACGTTCTCGCGAACACTGAAGCTTTCTTT

j_gene: TRBJ2-5
len: 13
d_gene: -
abundance: -
v_gene: TRBV29-1
CDR3aa: CSVSDRYQETQYF
CDR3nt: TGCAGCGTTTCCGACAGGTACCAAGAGACCCAGTACTTC

j_gene: TRBJ1-1
len: 14
d_gene: TRBD1
abundance: -
v_gene: TRBV5-4
CDR3aa: CASTAGTGPTEAFF
CDR3nt: TGTGCCAGCACCGCCGGGACAGGGCCCACTGAAGCTTTCTTT